This T cell receptor (beta chain) was obtained from a study of shared clonotypes between healthy human individuals. Recent acute infections and vaccinations were absent in the healthy HIV-negative adult donors. This CDR3 region has 16 residues. Germline-derived CDR1 and CDR2 are MNHNY and SVGAGI (reference sequence). The germline V and J ends were trimmed by 1 base and 0 bases, with 10 bases remaining between them. Produced via immunoSEQ multiplex PCR; TCRdb's table is partial and in-frame only. The table lists hundreds of thousands of clones, roughly 77% of them singletons. The study, taken as a whole, reports: Deeper or shallower sequencing was expected to change how clonotypes are shared among donors.

A word on this clone: Its matching antigen is unknown.

This receptor was taken from a woman in her thirties or forties in good health. Some clones in this sample may be carry-over from other donors' samples. This rearrangement joins TRBV6-6 to TRBJ1-5; D not resolved. Sequenced: PBMCs. The CDR3, as DNA: TGTGCCAGCAGTTACTGGCAGAACGGTAGCAATCAGCCCCAGCATTTT. Translating gives CASSYWQNGSNQPQHF.